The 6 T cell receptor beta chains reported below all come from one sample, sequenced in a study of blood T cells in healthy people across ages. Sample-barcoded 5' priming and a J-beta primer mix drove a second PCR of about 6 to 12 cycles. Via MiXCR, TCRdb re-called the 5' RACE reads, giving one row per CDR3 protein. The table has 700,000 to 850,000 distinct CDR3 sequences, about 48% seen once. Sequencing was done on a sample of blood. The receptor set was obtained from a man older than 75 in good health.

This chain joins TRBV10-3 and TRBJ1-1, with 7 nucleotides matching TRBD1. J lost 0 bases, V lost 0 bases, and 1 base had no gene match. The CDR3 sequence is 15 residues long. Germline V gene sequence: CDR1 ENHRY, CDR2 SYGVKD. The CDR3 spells CAISESTGMNTEAFF. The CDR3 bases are TGTGCCATCAGTGAGTCGACAGGGATGAACACTGAAGCTTTCTTT.

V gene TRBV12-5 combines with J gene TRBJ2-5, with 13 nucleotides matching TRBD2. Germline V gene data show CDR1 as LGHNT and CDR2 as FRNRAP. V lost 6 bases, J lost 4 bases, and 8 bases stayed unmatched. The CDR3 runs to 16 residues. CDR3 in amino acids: CASGPTSGRAPETQYF. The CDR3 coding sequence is TGTGCTAGTGGCCCAACTAGCGGGAGGGCCCCAGAGACCCAGTACTTC. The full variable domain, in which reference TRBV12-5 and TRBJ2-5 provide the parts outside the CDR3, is DARVTQTPRHKVTEMGQEVTMRCQPILGHNTVFWYRQTMMQGLELLAYFRNRAPLDDSGMPKDRFSAEMPDATLATLKIQPSEPRDSAVYFCASGPTSGRAPETQYFGPGTRLLVL.

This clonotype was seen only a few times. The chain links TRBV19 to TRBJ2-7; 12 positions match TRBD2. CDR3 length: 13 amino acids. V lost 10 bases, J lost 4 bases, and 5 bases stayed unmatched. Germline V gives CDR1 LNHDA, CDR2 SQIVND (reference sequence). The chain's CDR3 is CATQLAGGYEQYF. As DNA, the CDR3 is TGTGCCACGCAACTAGCGGGAGGTTACGAGCAGTACTTC.

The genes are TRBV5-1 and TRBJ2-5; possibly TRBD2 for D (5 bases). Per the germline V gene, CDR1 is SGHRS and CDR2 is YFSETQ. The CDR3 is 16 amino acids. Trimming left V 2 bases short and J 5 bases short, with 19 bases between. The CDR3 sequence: CASSLVGQASGETQYF. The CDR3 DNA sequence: TGCGCCAGCAGCTTAGTAGGGCAGGCGTCGGGGGAGACCCAGTACTTC.

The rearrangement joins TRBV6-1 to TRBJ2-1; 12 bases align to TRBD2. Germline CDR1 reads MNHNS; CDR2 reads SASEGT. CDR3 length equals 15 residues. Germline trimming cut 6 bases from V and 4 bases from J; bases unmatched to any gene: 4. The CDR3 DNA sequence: TGTGCCAGCAGATTACTAGCGGGAGGATACAATGAGCAGTTCTTC. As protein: CASRLLAGGYNEQFF.

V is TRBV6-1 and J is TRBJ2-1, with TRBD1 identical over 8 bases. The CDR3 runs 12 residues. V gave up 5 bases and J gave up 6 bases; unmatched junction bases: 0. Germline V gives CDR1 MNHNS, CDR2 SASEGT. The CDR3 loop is CASSQGANEQFF. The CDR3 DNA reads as TGTGCCAGCAGTCAGGGGGCCAATGAGCAGTTCTTC.